The clone carrying this T cell receptor beta chain was counted many times. Its specificity is unknown. TCRdb's copy holds only in-frame clones and misses some; the assay was immunoSEQ multiplex PCR. The sample has tens of thousands of clones, approximately 80% seen once. This CDR3 is 14 amino acids long. V lost 2 bases and J lost 7, with 14 bases in between. In germline, CDR1 is SEHNR, CDR2 FQNEAQ (reference sequence). This specimen belongs to a study of OX40 agonist ivuxolimab in advanced cancers. In the study overall: Ivuxolimab, an antibody acting as an agonist of OX40 (CD134), was used to treat patients.

Samples were taken at baseline and on day 1 of cycles 4 and 7. The study, taken as a whole, reports: CD8+ T cells showed, on average, more clonal expansion than CD4+ cells.

The TCR comes from an adult with an advanced solid tumor such as melanoma, head and neck, liver or kidney cancer. V usage is TRBV7-9 and J usage is TRBJ1-2; D remains unclear. The sample was CD4+ or CD8+ T cells sorted from blood, taken in a trial of the OX40 agonist ivuxolimab. This CDR3 reads CASSLTPREGGYTF. The CDR3 DNA is TGTGCCAGCAGCTTAACTCCCCGAGAAGGTGGCTACACCTTC. Drawing the rest from reference TRBV7-9 and TRBJ1-2, the complete variable domain is DTGVSQNPRHKITKRGQNVTFRCDPISEHNRLYWYRQTLGQGPEFLTYFQNEAQLEKSRLLSDRFSAERPKGSFSTLEIQRTEQGDSAMYLCASSLTPREGGYTFGSGTRLTVV.